The 14 T cell receptor beta chains in this list originate from one sample, sequenced in a study of cytomegalovirus exposure and HLA in healthy donors. TCRdb's copy holds only in-frame clones and misses some; the assay was immunoSEQ multiplex PCR. Among over 200,000 clones listed, roughly 87% were seen once. Sequencing was performed on PBMCs. These receptors all come from a woman in her twenties or thirties in good health and CMV-seronegative.

As concerns this clone: Distinct nucleotide sequences in the sample also encode this CDR3. This sequence joins TRBV27 and TRBJ2-7; no reliable D call. The CDR3 is 13 residues long. CDR1 is MNHEY, CDR2 SMNVEV, per germline (reference sequence). V lost 3 bases and J 2 bases, leaving 8 bases between the germline ends. In nucleotides, the CDR3 is TGTGCCAGCAGTTTCGGCGTTACCTACGAGCAGTACTTC. Its protein is CASSFGVTYEQYF.

The chain joins TRBV7-2 to TRBJ2-7; a possible D gene is TRBD2 (5 bases). The CDR3 spans 13 residues. Germline values: CDR1 SGHTA, CDR2 FQGNSA. V was cut by 2 bases and J by 4 bases, with 9 bases left in between. DNA of the CDR3: TGTGCCAGCAGCTTAAGCGGACCTTACGAGCAGTACTTC. Translation: CASSLSGPYEQYF.

This clone has only one observation. The rearrangement links TRBV7-3 to TRBJ2-1; 7 bases line up with TRBD1. CDR3 length equals 13 residues. Germline V gene sequence: CDR1 SGHTA, CDR2 FQGTGA. The V and J ends lost 2 bases and 13 bases, in that order; junction bases with no gene match: 8. The CDR3 region is CASSLLAGTAQFF. CDR3 coding DNA: TGTGCCAGCAGCTTATTAGCTGGGACAGCTCAGTTCTTC.

This clone was seen a single time. The rearrangement links TRBV5-1 to TRBJ2-7; 7 nucleotides line up with TRBD1. The ends lost 4 bases at V and 0 bases at J; junction bases unmatched: 7. The germline CDR1 and CDR2 sequences are SGHRS and YFSETQ. The CDR3 is 15 amino acids. The CDR3 DNA follows: TGCGCCAGCAGCCCGACAGGGAAAAGCTCCTACGAGCAGTACTTC. Protein product: CASSPTGKSSYEQYF.

This clone came up once. V usage is TRBV4-1 and J usage is TRBJ2-5, with D maybe TRBD1 (5 bases). The germline V gene has CDR1 MGHRA and CDR2 YSYEKL. V dropped 1 base and J dropped 2 bases, with 14 bases sitting between them. This CDR3 is 16 amino acids long. In nucleotides, the CDR3 is TGCGCCAGCAGCCAAGCAGGGTCATCAGGGCAAGAGACCCAGTACTTC. Protein: CASSQAGSSGQETQYF.

The chain carries TRBV29-1 and TRBJ2-5; TRBD1 matches 8 bases. The V segment lost 6 bases and the J segment 4 bases; nucleotides outside the gene matches: 4. In germline, CDR1 is SQVTM, CDR2 ANQGSEA. The CDR3 extends over 12 amino acids. The CDR3 spells CSVDRASETQYF. The CDR3 DNA is TGCAGCGTGGACAGGGCATCAGAGACCCAGTACTTC.

The CDR3 DNA sequence: TGTGCCAGCAGCCAATCTCAGATAGTTGGCGACACCGGGGAGCTGTTTTTT. It translates to CASSQSQIVGDTGELFF. The chain couples TRBV4-2 to TRBJ2-2, with D hard to call. This CDR3 spans 17 amino acids. The V gene's germline CDR1 is LGHNA and CDR2 YNFKEQ. With 2 bases removed from V and 3 bases from J, the gap between germline ends came to 16 bases.

Regarding this clone: This same CDR3 is encoded by further DNA sequences in the sample. This chain uses TRBV27 with TRBJ2-7; TRBD2 is a possible D gene (6 bases). Trimming removed 3 bases at V and 3 bases at J, with 9 bases between. The CDR3 runs to 13 residues. Per germline, CDR1 MNHEY and CDR2 SMNVEV (reference sequence). In DNA, the CDR3 is TGTGCCAGCAGTTTGTCCGGGGGCTACGAGCAGTACTTC. As protein: CASSLSGGYEQYF.

This clone was counted a single time. The rearrangement uses TRBV9 and TRBJ2-1; 7 bases are a match to TRBD2. Trimming cost V 4 bases and J 5 bases; bases outside gene matches: 6. The CDR3 loop spans 14 amino acids. Germline assignment: CDR1 SGDLS and CDR2 YYNGEE. The CDR3 sequence: CASSLAGVDNEQFF. DNA for the CDR3: TGTGCCAGCAGCCTGGCGGGAGTGGACAATGAGCAGTTCTTC.

This clone occurred a few times. The chain links TRBV28 to TRBJ2-4, with TRBD1 as a possible D gene (6 bases). Germline CDR1 and CDR2: MDHEN and SYDVKM. Trimming left V 3 bases short and J 7 bases short, with 10 bases between. This CDR3 is built from 13 residues. In DNA form, the CDR3 reads TGTGCCAGCAGTTTTGGTAGGGGGAACATTCAGTACTTC. The encoded protein is CASSFGRGNIQYF.

The V call is TRBV27, the J call TRBJ2-2; TRBD2 is a possible D gene (7 bases). The CDR3 sequence is 14 residues long. Trimming removed 5 bases at V and 3 bases at J, with 10 bases between. The V gene's germline CDR1 is MNHEY and CDR2 SMNVEV (reference sequence). DNA for the CDR3: TGTGCCAGCAGTAGGGGGGGCTACACCGGGGAGCTGTTTTTT. Translating it yields CASSRGGYTGELFF.

This clone was seen only a few times. The rearrangement links TRBV29-1 to TRBJ1-2, with D possibly being TRBD1 (5 bases). This CDR3 has 16 amino acids. V lost 3 bases and J lost 0, with 17 bases in between. Germline lookup yields CDR1 SQVTM and CDR2 ANQGSEA. The DNA of the CDR3 is TGCAGCGTTGATACCCGGACATCCACAGCTAACTATGGCTACACCTTC. Encoded protein: CSVDTRTSTANYGYTF.

The V gene is TRBV7-6, the J gene TRBJ2-7; possibly TRBD1 or TRBD2 for D (5 bases each). This CDR3 is 16 amino acids long. V lost 4 bases and J 4 bases, leaving 20 bases between the germline ends. Germline V lookup: CDR1 SGHVS, CDR2 FNYEAQ. The CDR3 protein is CASSSAIGTGGYEQYF. CDR3 bases: TGTGCCAGCAGCTCAGCTATAGGGACGGGCGGGTACGAGCAGTACTTC.

V is TRBV18 and J is TRBJ2-7; D gene uncertain. CDR1 KGHSH and CDR2 LQKENI come from the germline V gene. V lost 6 bases and J 7 bases, leaving 13 bases between the germline ends. The CDR3 runs to 12 residues. The CDR3, as DNA: TGTGCCAGCTCTATTGACCGAGTAGAGCAGTACTTC. Translated: CASSIDRVEQYF.